The 18 T cell receptor beta chains below all came from one sample that was sequenced in a study of blood T cell repertoires in COVID-19. Some clones are missing from TCRdb's copy, which holds only in-frame ones; the method was immunoSEQ multiplex PCR. The sample lists 150,000 to 200,000 clones; 70% to 90% were seen once. The sequenced sample was peripheral blood. Source of these receptors: a man aged 60 to 69 with acute or convalescent COVID-19.

The chain combines TRBV10-3 with TRBJ2-7; weak D call: TRBD2 (5 bases). Germline CDR1 reads ENHRY; CDR2 reads SYGVKD. The CDR3 length is 11 residues. Deletions cut 10 bases from V and 7 bases from J, with 14 bases between. CDR3 in amino acids: CASQEGGEQYF. CDR3 in DNA: TGTGCCAGCCAGGAAGGCGGGGAGCAGTACTTC.

The chain carries TRBV4-1 and TRBJ2-2, with D uncertain. Germline-derived CDR1 and CDR2 are MGHRA and YSYEKL. V shed 4 bases and J shed 6 bases, with 6 bases lying between them. The CDR3 has 12 amino acids. For the CDR3, the DNA is TGCGCCAGCAGCCTCCTTCCCGGGGAGCTGTTTTTT. Translation gives CASSLLPGELFF.

The chain joins TRBV6-5 to TRBJ2-3; D unclear. V was shortened by 7 bases and J by 4 bases, with 9 bases between the two germline ends. The CDR3 loop spans 12 amino acids. CDR1 MNHEY and CDR2 SVGAGI come from the germline V gene. CDR3 DNA: TGTGCCAGCACGTCTTCCTCAGATACGCAGTATTTT. This gives the protein CASTSSSDTQYF.

This chain connects TRBV30 to TRBJ2-5; the D gene is possibly TRBD1 (5 bases). Germline-derived CDR1 and CDR2 are GTSNPN and SVGIG (reference sequence). Trimming stripped 2 bases from V and 2 bases from J, with 18 bases between. The CDR3 extends over 16 amino acids. The CDR3 protein is CAWSKGGRGQQETQYF. For the CDR3, the DNA is TGTGCCTGGAGTAAAGGCGGAAGGGGTCAACAAGAGACCCAGTACTTC.

The chain couples TRBV10-3 to TRBJ2-7; 8 nucleotides match TRBD2. J gave up 3 bases and V 7 bases, and 5 bases lay outside the gene matches. This CDR3 is built from 13 residues. Germline assignment: CDR1 ENHRY and CDR2 SYGVKD. The CDR3 reads CAIKETSDYEQYF. Here the CDR3 DNA reads TGTGCCATCAAGGAGACTAGCGACTACGAGCAGTACTTC.

The CDR3 bases are TGTGCCTGGAGGAGGACTAGCGGGAACACCGGGGAGCTGTTTTTT. It codes for CAWRRTSGNTGELFF. The chain links TRBV30 to TRBJ2-2, with 10 bases lining up with TRBD2. This CDR3 comprises 15 residues. CDR1 is GTSNPN, CDR2 SVGIG, per germline (reference sequence). The junction had 2 bases not matched to a gene; V was cut back by 3 bases and J by 1 base.

This clone was recorded a few times. Its ends do not fully match the called genes, so a read error is possible. This chain uses TRBV7-7 with TRBJ2-2, with 14 nucleotides matching TRBD2. The CDR3 is 17 amino acids. The germline V gene has CDR1 SSHAT and CDR2 FNYEAQ (reference sequence). CDR3 bases: TGTGCTAGCAGCTCCAGACTAGCGGGAGGGCCGGAGGGGGAGCTGTTTTTT. Encoded protein: CASSSRLAGGPEGELFF. Complete variable domain (other parts from reference TRBV7-7 and TRBJ2-2): GAGVSQSPRYKVTKRGQDVTLRCDPISSHATLYWYQQALGQGPEFLTYFNYEAQPDKSGLPSDRFSAERPEGSISTLTIQRTEQRDSAMYRCASSSRLAGGPEGELFFGEGSRLTVL.

The genes are TRBV28 and TRBJ2-1, with D possibly matching TRBD2 (5 bases). V gave up 6 bases and J gave up 7 bases, with 19 bases separating them. CDR1 MDHEN and CDR2 SYDVKM come from the germline V gene. The CDR3 spans 15 residues. The CDR3 is CASSPSGTTGNEQFF. The CDR3, as DNA: TGTGCCAGCAGCCCCTCTGGAACCACGGGGAATGAGCAGTTCTTC. Combining the CDR3 with reference TRBV28 and TRBJ2-1 gives the whole variable domain DVKVTQSSRYLVKRTGEKVFLECVQDMDHENMFWYRQDPGLGLRLIYFSYDVKMKEKGDIPEGYSVSREKKERFSLILESASTNQTSMYLCASSPSGTTGNEQFFGPGTRLTVL.

V is TRBV5-1 and J is TRBJ2-1; D may be TRBD1 (5 bases). Germline V CDR1 and CDR2: SGHRS, YFSETQ. Trimming removed 4 bases at V and 3 bases at J, with 20 bases between. The CDR3 is 17 residues long. CDR3 in DNA: TGCGCCAGCAGCCCAGGACATCAAGGTCTGAGCTACAATGAGCAGTTCTTC. Its translation: CASSPGHQGLSYNEQFF.

This chain joins TRBV9 and TRBJ2-3; TRBD2 matches at 10 bases. CDR1 SGDLS and CDR2 YYNGEE come from the germline V gene. The CDR3 runs 15 residues. V was pared by 2 bases and J by 4 bases, with 4 bases of the junction left unmatched. In nucleotides, the CDR3 is TGTGCCAGCAGCGTGGCTAGCGGGAGAGCAGATACGCAGTATTTT. The encoded protein is CASSVASGRADTQYF.

V usage is TRBV4-3 and J usage is TRBJ2-2; D might be TRBD2 (5 bases). V was pared by 0 bases and J by 4 bases, with 12 bases between. The V gene's germline CDR1 is LGHNA and CDR2 YSLEER. This CDR3 spans 16 amino acids. The CDR3 loop reads CASSQEKRTGTGELFF. Written as DNA, the CDR3 is TGCGCCAGCAGCCAAGAAAAGCGGACGGGCACCGGGGAGCTGTTTTTT.

This clone is a singleton in its sample. The J gene is TRBJ2-7, the V gene TRBV11-2; no reliable D call. The CDR3 runs 15 residues. V gave up 0 bases and J gave up 3 bases, with 12 bases separating them. From germline, CDR1 is SGHAT and CDR2 FQNNGV. CDR3 DNA sequence: TGTGCCAGCAGCTTAGATTTTGGCCTTCACTACGAGCAGTACTTC. Its protein is CASSLDFGLHYEQYF.

This chain links TRBV5-1 with TRBJ2-5, with TRBD1 matching 8 bases. Trimming removed 4 bases from V and 4 bases from J; junction bases left unmatched: 9. CDR3 length: 15 amino acids. Germline CDR1 SGHRS, CDR2 YFSETQ. The DNA of the CDR3 is TGCGCCAGCAGCGGGGGACAGGTCTTGGGAGAGACCCAGTACTTC. It translates to CASSGGQVLGETQYF.

J is TRBJ2-7 and V is TRBV3-1 (or the pseudogene TRBV3-2); TRBD1 matches 7 bases. The CDR3 spans 15 residues. Trimming at V came to 0 bases and at J to 3 bases, leaving 5 bases not matched to a gene. Germline CDR1 LGHDT, CDR2 YNNKEL (reference sequence). DNA of the CDR3: TGTGCCAGCAGCCAAGATCGGGCAGGGGGCTACGAGCAGTACTTC. This encodes CASSQDRAGGYEQYF.

This sequence joins TRBV28 and TRBJ1-1; 8 bases align to TRBD1. The CDR3 totals 12 residues. Trimming cost V 6 bases and J 10 bases; bases outside gene matches: 7. Germline V lookup: CDR1 MDHEN, CDR2 SYDVKM. This CDR3 is CASRDRVRGAFF. CDR3 sequence (DNA): TGTGCCAGCAGGGACAGGGTTAGAGGAGCTTTCTTT.

The V and J genes are TRBV18 and TRBJ2-3; D unclear. This CDR3 is 14 amino acids long. Deletions cut 1 base from V and 4 bases from J, with 9 bases between. The germline V gene encodes CDR1 KGHSH and CDR2 LQKENI. CDR3 sequence reads: CASSPQFRADTQYF. The CDR3 DNA is TGTGCCAGCTCACCACAGTTTCGGGCAGATACGCAGTATTTT.

The V and J genes are TRBV25-1 and TRBJ2-1, with 13 nucleotides matching TRBD2. Germline values: CDR1 MGHDK, CDR2 SYGVNS. The CDR3 contains 15 residues. Germline trimming cut 4 bases from V and 7 bases from J; bases unmatched to any gene: 4. Here the CDR3 reads CASSAWGLAGNEQFF. CDR3 nucleotide sequence: TGTGCCAGCAGTGCATGGGGACTAGCGGGGAATGAGCAGTTCTTC.

The rearrangement uses TRBV7-9 and TRBJ1-1; D is ambiguous. V lost 0 bases and J lost 5, with 10 bases in between. The CDR3 totals 14 residues. CDR1 SEHNR and CDR2 FQNEAQ come from the germline V gene (reference sequence). The CDR3 DNA sequence: TGTGCCAGCAGCTTAGCAGGACTGGGGACTGAAGCTTTCTTT. It specifies CASSLAGLGTEAFF.